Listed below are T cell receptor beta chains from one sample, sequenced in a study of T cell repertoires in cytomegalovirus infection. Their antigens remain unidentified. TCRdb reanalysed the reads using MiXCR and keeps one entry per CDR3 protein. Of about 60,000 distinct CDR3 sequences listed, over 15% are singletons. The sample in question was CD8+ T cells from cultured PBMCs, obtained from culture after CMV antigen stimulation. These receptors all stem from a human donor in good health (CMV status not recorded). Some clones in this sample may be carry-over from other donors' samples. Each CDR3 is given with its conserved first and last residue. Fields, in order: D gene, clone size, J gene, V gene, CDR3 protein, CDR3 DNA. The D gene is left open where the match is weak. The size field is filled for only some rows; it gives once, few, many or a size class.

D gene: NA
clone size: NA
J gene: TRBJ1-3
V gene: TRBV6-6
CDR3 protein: CASSSGSFENTIYF
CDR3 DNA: TGTGCCAGCAGTTCCGGGAGCTTCGAAAACACCATATATTTT

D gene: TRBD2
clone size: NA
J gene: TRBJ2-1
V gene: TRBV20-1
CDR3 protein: CSARIGRSGSSYNEQFF
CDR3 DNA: TGCAGTGCTAGGATCGGGCGTAGCGGGAGCTCCTACAATGAGCAGTTCTTC

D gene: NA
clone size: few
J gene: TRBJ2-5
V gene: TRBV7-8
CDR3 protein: CASTPRGRETQYF
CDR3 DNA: TGTGCCAGCACCCCTCGAGGCCGAGAGACCCAGTACTTC

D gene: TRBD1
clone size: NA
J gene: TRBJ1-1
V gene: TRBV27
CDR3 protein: CASGTQGGTEAFF
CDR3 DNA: TGTGCCAGCGGAACTCAGGGGGGCACTGAAGCTTTCTTT

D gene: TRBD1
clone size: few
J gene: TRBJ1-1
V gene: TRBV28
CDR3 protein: CASEQGLNTEAFF
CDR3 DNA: TGTGCCAGTGAACAGGGGTTGAACACTGAAGCTTTCTTT

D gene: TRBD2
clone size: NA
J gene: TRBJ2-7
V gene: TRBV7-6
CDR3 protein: CASSFGRAGAYEQYF
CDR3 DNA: TGTGCCAGCAGCTTTGGGAGGGCTGGAGCCTACGAGCAGTACTTC

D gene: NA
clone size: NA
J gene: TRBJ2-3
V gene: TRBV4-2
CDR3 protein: CASSQELEGGPDTQYF
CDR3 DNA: TGTGCCAGCAGCCAAGAGTTGGAGGGGGGGCCAGATACGCAGTATTTT

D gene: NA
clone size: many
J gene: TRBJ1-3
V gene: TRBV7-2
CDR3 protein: CASSFWVSGNTIYF
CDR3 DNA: TGTGCCAGCAGCTTCTGGGTCTCTGGAAACACCATATATTTT

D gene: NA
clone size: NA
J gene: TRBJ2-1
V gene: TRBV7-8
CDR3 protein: CASRSRTTPANEQFF
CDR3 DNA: TGTGCCAGCCGTAGTAGGACTACTCCCGCCAATGAGCAGTTCTTC

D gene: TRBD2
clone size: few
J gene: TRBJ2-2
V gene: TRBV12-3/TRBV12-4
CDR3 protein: CASSFRGLAGVNTGELFF
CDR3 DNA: TGTGCCAGCAGTTTCCGTGGACTAGCGGGGGTTAACACCGGGGAGCTGTTTTTT

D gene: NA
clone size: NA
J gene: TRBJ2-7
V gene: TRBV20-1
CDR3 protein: CSARDGRNYEQYF
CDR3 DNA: TGCAGTGCTAGAGATGGGCGGAACTACGAGCAGTACTTC

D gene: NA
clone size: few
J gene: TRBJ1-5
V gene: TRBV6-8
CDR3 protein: CASSPPAGGGNQPQHF
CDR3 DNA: TGTGCCAGCAGTCCTCCCGCTGGGGGGGGGAATCAGCCCCAGCATTTT

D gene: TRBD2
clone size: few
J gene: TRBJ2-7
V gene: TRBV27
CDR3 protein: CASSLGGRGYEQYF
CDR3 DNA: TGTGCCAGCAGTTTGGGAGGGAGAGGCTACGAGCAGTACTTC

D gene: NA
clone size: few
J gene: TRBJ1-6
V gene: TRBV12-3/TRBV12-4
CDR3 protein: CASSLVVNSPLHF
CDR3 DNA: TGTGCCAGCAGTTTGGTGGTCAATTCACCCCTCCACTTT

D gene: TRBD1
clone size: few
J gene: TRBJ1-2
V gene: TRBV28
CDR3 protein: CASSPDRVYGYTF
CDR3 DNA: TGTGCCAGCAGTCCTGACAGGGTTTATGGCTACACCTTC

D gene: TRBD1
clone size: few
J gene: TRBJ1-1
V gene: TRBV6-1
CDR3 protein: CASSEGTGRTEAFF
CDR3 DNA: TGTGCCAGCAGTGAGGGGACAGGGAGGACTGAAGCTTTCTTT

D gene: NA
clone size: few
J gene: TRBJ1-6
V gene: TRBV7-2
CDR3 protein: CASSRRNSPLHF
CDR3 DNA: TGTGCCAGCAGCCGACGCAATTCACCCCTCCACTTT

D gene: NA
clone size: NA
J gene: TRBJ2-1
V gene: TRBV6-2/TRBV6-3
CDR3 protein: CASSSGGGYNEQFF
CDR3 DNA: TGTGCCAGCAGTTCTGGGGGCGGCTACAATGAGCAGTTCTTC

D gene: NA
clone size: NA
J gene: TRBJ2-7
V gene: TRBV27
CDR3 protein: CASSFGGGVLYEQYF
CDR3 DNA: TGTGCCAGCAGTTTCGGAGGAGGGGTTCTCTACGAGCAGTACTTC

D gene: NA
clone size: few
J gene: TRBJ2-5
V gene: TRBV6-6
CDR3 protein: CASRTASYQETQYF
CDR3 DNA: TGTGCCAGTAGGACTGCCAGCTACCAAGAGACCCAGTACTTC

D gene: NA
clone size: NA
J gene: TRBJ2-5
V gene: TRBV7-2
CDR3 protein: CASTLPGLQETQYF
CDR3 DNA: TGTGCCAGCACCCTCCCAGGGCTCCAAGAGACCCAGTACTTC

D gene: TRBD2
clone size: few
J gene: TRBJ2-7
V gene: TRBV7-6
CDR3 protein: CASSSGLAGTSYEQYF
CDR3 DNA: TGTGCCAGCAGCTCAGGACTAGCGGGGACCTCCTACGAGCAGTACTTC

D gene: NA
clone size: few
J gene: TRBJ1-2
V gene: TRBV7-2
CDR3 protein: CASSSPLKDGYTF
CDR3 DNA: TGTGCCAGCAGCTCCCCGCTCAAGGATGGCTACACCTTC

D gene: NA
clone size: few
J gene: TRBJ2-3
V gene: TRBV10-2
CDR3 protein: CASSELRPDTQYF
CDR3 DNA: TGCGCCAGCAGTGAGTTGAGGCCCGATACGCAGTATTTT

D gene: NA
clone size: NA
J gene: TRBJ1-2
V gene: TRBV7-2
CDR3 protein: CASSLRERGWSYGYTF
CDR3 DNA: TGTGCCAGCAGCTTACGAGAGCGGGGTTGGAGCTATGGCTACACCTTC

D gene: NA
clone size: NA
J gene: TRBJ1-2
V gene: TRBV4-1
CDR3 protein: CASSHPGTALETHNYGYTF
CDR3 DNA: TGCGCCAGCAGCCACCCCGGAACGGCCTTAGAGACACACAACTATGGCTACACCTTC

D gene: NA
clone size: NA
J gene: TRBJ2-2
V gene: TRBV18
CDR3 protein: CATLGSYSGELFF
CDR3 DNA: TGTGCCACCTTGGGCTCCTATAGCGGGGAGCTGTTTTTT

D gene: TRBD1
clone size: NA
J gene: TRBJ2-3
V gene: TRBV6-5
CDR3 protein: CARSSPGGLTDTQYF
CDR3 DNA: TGTGCCCGCAGTTCCCCAGGGGGCCTAACAGATACGCAGTATTTT

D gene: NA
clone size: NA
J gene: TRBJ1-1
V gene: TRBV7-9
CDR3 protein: CASSFGTLNTEAFF
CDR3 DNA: TGTGCCAGCAGCTTTGGCACCTTGAACACTGAAGCTTTCTTT

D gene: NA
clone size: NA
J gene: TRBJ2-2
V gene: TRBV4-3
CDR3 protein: CASSQDGPGSNTGELFF
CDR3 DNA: TGCGCCAGCAGCCAAGACGGGCCAGGGTCGAACACCGGGGAGCTGTTTTTT

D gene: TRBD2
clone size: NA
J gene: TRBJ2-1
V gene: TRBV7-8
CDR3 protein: CASSLWTSGSRNEQFF
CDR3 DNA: TGTGCCAGCAGCTTATGGACTAGCGGGAGTCGTAATGAGCAGTTCTTC

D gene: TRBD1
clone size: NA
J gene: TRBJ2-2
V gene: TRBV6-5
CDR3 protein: CASSSTLGQAVPGELFF
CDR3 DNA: TGTGCCAGCAGTTCTACCTTGGGACAGGCCGTCCCCGGGGAGCTGTTTTTT

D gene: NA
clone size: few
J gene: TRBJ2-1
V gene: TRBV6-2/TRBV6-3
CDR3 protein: CASSHREPYYNEQFF
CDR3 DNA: TGTGCCAGCAGCCACAGGGAGCCCTACTACAATGAGCAGTTCTTC

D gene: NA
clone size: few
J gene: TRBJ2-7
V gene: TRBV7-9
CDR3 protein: CASREAETDTYEQYF
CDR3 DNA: TGTGCCAGCAGGGAGGCCGAGACAGATACCTACGAGCAGTACTTC

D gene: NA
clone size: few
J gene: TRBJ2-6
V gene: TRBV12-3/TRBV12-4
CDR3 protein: CASSTQVSGANVLTF
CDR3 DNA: TGTGCCAGCAGTACACAGGTATCTGGGGCCAACGTCCTGACTTTC

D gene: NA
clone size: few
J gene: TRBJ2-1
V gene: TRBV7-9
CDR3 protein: CASSLASAYNEQFF
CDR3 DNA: TGTGCCAGCAGCTTGGCGTCAGCGTACAATGAGCAGTTCTTC

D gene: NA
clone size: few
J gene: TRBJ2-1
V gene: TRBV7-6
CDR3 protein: CASSPQGGQYNEQFF
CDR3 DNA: TGTGCCAGCAGCCCCCAGGGGGGACAATACAATGAGCAGTTCTTC

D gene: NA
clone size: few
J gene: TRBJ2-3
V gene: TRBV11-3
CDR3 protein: CASSLVTSFSADTQYF
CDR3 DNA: TGTGCCAGCAGCTTAGTGACCAGCTTTAGCGCAGATACGCAGTATTTT

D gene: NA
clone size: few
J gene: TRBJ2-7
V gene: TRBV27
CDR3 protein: CASSLPGVHSYEQYF
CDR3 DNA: TGTGCCAGCAGTTTACCAGGAGTGCACTCCTACGAGCAGTACTTC

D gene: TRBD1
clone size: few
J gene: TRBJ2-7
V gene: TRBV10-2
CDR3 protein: CASSDNGQVTYEQYF
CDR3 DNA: TGCGCCAGCAGTGATAATGGACAGGTAACCTACGAGCAGTACTTC

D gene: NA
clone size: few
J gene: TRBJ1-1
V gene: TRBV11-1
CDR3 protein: CASSITGLNTEAFF
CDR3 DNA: TGTGCCAGCAGCATAACAGGTTTGAACACTGAAGCTTTCTTT

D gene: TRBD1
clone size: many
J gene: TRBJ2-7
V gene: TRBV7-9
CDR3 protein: CASSLEDREGYEQYF
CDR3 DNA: TGTGCCAGCAGCTTAGAAGACAGGGAAGGCTACGAGCAGTACTTC

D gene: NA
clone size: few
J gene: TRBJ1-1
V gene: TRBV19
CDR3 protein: CASSLALTEAFF
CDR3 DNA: TGTGCCAGTAGTCTCGCTCTAACTGAAGCTTTCTTT

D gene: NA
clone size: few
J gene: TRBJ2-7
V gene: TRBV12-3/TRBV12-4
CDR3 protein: CASSQSYEQYF
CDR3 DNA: TGTGCCAGCAGCCAGTCCTACGAGCAGTACTTC

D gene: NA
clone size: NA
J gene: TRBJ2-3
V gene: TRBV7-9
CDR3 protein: CASSPGPSTDTQYF
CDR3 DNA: TGTGCCAGCAGCCCCGGGCCGAGCACAGATACGCAGTATTTT

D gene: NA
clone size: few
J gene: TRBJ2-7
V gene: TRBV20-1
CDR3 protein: CSARDLAGSYEQYF
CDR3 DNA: TGCAGTGCTAGAGATTTAGCAGGGTCCTACGAGCAGTACTTC

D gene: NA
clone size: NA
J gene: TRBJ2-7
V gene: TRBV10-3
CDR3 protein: CAISERTDVNEQYF
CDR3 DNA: TGTGCCATCAGTGAAAGGACGGACGTAAACGAGCAGTACTTC

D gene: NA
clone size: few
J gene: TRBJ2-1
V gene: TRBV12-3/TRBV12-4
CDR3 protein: CASSLTSLEAEQFF
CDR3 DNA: TGTGCCAGCAGTTTAACCTCTCTAGAGGCTGAGCAGTTCTTC

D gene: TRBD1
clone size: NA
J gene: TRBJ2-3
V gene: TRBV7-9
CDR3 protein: CASSSRDRKSDTQYF
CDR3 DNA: TGTGCCAGCAGCTCCCGGGACAGGAAATCAGATACGCAGTATTTT

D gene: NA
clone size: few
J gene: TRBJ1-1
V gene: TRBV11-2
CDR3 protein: CASSLGRVITEAFF
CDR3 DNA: TGTGCCAGCAGCTTAGGCAGGGTAATAACTGAAGCTTTCTTT

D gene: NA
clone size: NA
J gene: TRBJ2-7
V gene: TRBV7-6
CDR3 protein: CASSLMSPGEGASFGYEQYF
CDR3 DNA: TGTGCCAGCAGCCTTATGTCCCCGGGGGAGGGGGCGTCTTTCGGTTACGAGCAGTACTTC

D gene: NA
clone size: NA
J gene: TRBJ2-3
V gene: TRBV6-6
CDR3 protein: CASSKEGAGSDTQYF
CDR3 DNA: TGTGCCAGCAGCAAAGAGGGTGCGGGGTCAGATACGCAGTATTTT

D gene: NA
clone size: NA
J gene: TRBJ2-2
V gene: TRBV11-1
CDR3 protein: CASSTYREVTGELFF
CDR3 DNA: TGTGCCAGCAGCACATACCGGGAAGTCACCGGGGAGCTGTTTTTT

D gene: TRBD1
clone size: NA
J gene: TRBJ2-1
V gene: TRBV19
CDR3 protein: CASSHPPGTDFNEQFF
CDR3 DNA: TGTGCCAGTAGTCACCCTCCCGGGACAGACTTCAATGAGCAGTTCTTC

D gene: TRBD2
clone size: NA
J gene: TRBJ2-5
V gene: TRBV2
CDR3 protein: CATPARLAGSKGTVSQRETQYF
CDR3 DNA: TGTGCCACCCCGGCCCGACTAGCGGGGTCCAAAGGCACAGTATCTCAAAGGGAGACCCAGTACTTC

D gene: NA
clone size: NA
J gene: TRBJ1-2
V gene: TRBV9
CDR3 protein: CASSTDVSEAGYGYTF
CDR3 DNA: TGTGCCAGCAGCACCGACGTGTCCGAGGCGGGCTATGGCTACACCTTC

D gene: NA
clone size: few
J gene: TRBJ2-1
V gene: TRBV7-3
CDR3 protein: CASSLKELGAAYNEQFF
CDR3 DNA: TGTGCCAGCAGCTTAAAGGAGCTGGGGGCGGCCTACAATGAGCAGTTCTTC

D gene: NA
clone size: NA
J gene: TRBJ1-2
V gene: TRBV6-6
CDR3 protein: CASIIGEFGYTF
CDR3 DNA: TGTGCCAGCATCATCGGGGAGTTTGGCTACACCTTC

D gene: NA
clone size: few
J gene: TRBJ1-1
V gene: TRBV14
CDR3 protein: CASSQVGRPAEAFF
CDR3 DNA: TGTGCCAGCAGCCAAGTGGGAAGGCCAGCTGAAGCTTTCTTT